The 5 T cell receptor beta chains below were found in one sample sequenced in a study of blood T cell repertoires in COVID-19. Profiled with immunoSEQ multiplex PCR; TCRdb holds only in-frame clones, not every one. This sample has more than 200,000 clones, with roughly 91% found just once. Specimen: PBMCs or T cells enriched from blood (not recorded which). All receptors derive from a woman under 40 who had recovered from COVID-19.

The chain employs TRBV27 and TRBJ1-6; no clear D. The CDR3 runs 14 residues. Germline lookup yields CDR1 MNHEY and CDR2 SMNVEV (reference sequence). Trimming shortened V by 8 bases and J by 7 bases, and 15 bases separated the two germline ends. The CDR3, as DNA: TGTGCCAGCGGACCCCGGGCGGGGAATTCACCCCTCCACTTT. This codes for CASGPRAGNSPLHF.

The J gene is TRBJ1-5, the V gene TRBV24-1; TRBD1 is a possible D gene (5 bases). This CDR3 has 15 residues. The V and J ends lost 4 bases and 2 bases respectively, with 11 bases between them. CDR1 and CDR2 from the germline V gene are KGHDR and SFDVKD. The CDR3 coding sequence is TGTGCCACCAGTGAAGGGACGGGGGGCAATCAGCCCCAGCATTTT. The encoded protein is CATSEGTGGNQPQHF.

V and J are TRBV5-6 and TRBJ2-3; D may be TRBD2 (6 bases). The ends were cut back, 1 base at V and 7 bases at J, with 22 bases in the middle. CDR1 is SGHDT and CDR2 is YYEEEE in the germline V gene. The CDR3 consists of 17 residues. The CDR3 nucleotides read TGTGCCAGCAGCTTGTTAGGGCCCCGGACTGCGGGAAATACGCAGTATTTT. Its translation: CASSLLGPRTAGNTQYF. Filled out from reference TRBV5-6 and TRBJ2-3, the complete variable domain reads DAGVTQSPTHLIKTRGQQVTLRCSPKSGHDTVSWYQQALGQGPQFIFQYYEEEERQRGNFPDRFSGHQFPNYSSELNVNALLLGDSALYLCASSLLGPRTAGNTQYFGPGTRLTVL.

The CDR3 protein is CASSLRILAGTPYNEQFF. The CDR3 nucleotides are TGTGCCAGCAGTTTAAGGATCCTAGCGGGGACCCCTTACAATGAGCAGTTCTTC. The chain has TRBV28 and TRBJ2-1, with 9 bases matching TRBD2. J lost 4 bases, V lost 2 bases, and 12 bases had no gene match. The CDR3 length is 18 residues. The germline V gene has CDR1 MDHEN and CDR2 SYDVKM.

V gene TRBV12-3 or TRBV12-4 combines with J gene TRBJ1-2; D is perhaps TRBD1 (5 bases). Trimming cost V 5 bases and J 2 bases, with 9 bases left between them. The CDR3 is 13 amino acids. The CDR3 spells CASSGDRNYGYTF. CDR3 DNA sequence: TGTGCCAGCAGTGGAGACAGAAACTATGGCTACACCTTC.